The clone carrying this T cell receptor beta chain was counted once. This sample is drawn from a study of T cell repertoires in cytomegalovirus infection. TCRdb used MiXCR to reprocess the reads, holding one entry per CDR3 protein. Of approximately 290,000 distinct CDR3 sequences listed, 20% to 30% are singletons. Germline loops: CDR1 SQVTM, CDR2 ANQGSEA. The CDR3 extends over 13 amino acids. Losses at the gene ends were 6 bases for V and 7 bases for J; bases not matched to a gene: 9. Material: PBMCs. The receptor's source is a human donor in good health (CMV status not recorded). Some clones in this sample may be carry-over from other donors' samples. The chain recombines TRBV29-1 with TRBJ2-1; 7 nucleotides agree with TRBD1. The CDR3 DNA follows: TGCAGCGTAGTCCGGGACAGACTAAATGAGCAGTTCTTC. Residues: CSVVRDRLNEQFF.